This T cell receptor (beta chain) was identified during a study of blood T cell repertoires in COVID-19 (dated by TCRdb to the early 2020s). As for the study more broadly: Samples from collaborators originated in the United States, Italy and Spain and spanned both the acute and convalescent phases of COVID-19. The prospective study material was composed of cDNA or gDNA derived from T cells, B-cell-depleted T cells, or PBMCs. Deeply sampled blood TCRbeta repertoires from subjects exposed to, actively infected with, or recovered from COVID-19 were included in the dataset. The repertoires were made available in a free public database intended to serve as a resource for research on the immune response to SARS-CoV-2. The samples were drawn from the first 160 participants of the ongoing ImmuneRACE study and from some 1,300 subjects provided by 6 global collaborators. Sample metadata almost always included a de-identified subject ID, COVID-19 status, age in years and sex. Where available, HLA class I and class II types were obtained from metadata supplied by the sample provider rather than from assay-based typing.

Details on this clone: Its antigen is currently not known. No clone much larger than this one lies a single base away; base qualities are absent.

TCRbeta CDR3 regions were amplified from genomic DNA using the immunoSEQ Assay, a bias-controlled multiplex PCR. From the authors' description of their analysis: Nucleated cell counts per sample were estimated from amplification of reference gene primers within the assay. To quantify the absolute abundance of each unique TCRbeta CDR3 rearrangement, sequence reads were collapsed and filtered. Productive Simpson clonality was computed per sample as the square root of Simpson's diversity index over productive rearrangements. The clones in this table, taken by TCRdb from immuneACCESS, are in-frame only. Not every clone is retained; where verified, under half of the shortfall comes from an unresolved V gene, and the cause of the rest is unknown. V, J and clone size are those of that table, while D and trimming were read from the DNA. The table for this sample lists over 150,000 clones; around four fifths of them were counted only once. The ten largest clones add up to 6% to 7% of the sample.

At the junction V is shortened by 6 bases and J by 6 bases; bases outside the gene matches: 8. From cysteine to phenylalanine, the CDR3 is 15 amino acids long. Just the 45-base CDR3 DNA is kept, in frame starting at base 1. From a lookup of the germline V gene, CDR1 and CDR2 are SGHRS and YFSETQ. One collaborating source in Seattle enrolled patients during active infection and followed them longitudinally through the course of disease. The collaborating institutions used their own protocols to collect whole blood in K2EDTA tubes. For TCRbeta analysis, collaborators shipped samples as frozen whole blood, isolated PBMCs, or DNA extracted from either of those sample types. Points the paper makes about the study in general: The amount of clinical and demographic metadata varied by source and participant and was provided uncurated.

This TCR derives from a woman between 40 and 55 years old with COVID-19, enrolled during active disease. The sequenced material came from peripheral blood. The chain links TRBV5-1 with TRBJ2-7, and 14 junction bases match TRBD2. The CDR3 protein sequence reads: CASTGTSGGRSEQYF. In nucleotide form, the sequence is TGCGCCAGCACCGGGACTAGCGGGGGCAGAAGCGAGCAGTACTTC.